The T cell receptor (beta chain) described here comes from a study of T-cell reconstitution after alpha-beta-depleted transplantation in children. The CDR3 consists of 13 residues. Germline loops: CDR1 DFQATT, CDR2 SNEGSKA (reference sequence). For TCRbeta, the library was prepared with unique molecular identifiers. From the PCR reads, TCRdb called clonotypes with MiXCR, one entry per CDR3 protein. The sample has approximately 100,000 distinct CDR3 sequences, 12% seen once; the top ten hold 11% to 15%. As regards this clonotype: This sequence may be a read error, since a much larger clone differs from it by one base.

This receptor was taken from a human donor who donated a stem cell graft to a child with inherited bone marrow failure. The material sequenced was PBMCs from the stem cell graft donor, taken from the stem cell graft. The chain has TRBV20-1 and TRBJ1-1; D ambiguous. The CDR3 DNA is TGCAGTGCGGGCGGTTTGGGCCTCACTGACGCTTTCTTT. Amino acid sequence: CSAGGLGLTDAFF.